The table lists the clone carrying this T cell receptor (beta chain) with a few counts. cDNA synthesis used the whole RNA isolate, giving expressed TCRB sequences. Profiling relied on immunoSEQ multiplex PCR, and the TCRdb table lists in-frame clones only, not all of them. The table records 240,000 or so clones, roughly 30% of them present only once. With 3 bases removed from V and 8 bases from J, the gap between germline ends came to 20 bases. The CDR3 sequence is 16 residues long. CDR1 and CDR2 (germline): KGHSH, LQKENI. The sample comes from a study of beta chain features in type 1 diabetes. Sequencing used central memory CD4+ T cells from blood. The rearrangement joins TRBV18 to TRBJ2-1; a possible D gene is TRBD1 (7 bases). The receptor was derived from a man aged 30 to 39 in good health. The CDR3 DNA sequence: TGTGCCAGCTCACCCCCGGAGACAGGGAGGTTGGATGAGCAGTTCTTC. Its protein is CASSPPETGRLDEQFF.